The 8 T cell receptor beta chains in this list originate from one sample, sequenced in a study of blood T cells in healthy people across ages (dated by TCRdb to the mid-2010s). Preparation of the library involved 5' RACE. These reads were obtained on an Illumina HiSeq 2500. A second PCR of roughly 6 to 11 cycles was performed with a sample-barcoded 5' primer and a J-beta primer mix. Using fastp trimming at Q25 and MiXCR clonotype assembly, TCRdb reanalyzed the public sequencing data and kept in-frame beta chains. Records with the same CDR3 protein are collapsed into one entry carrying the most frequent genes and DNA. The sample profile shows about 1.4 million distinct CDR3 sequences; around 55% of them were found once. The ten most abundant clones make up 6.5% to 8.5% of the sample. Sequencing was done on a sample of blood. The receptors shown here come from a man aged 18 to 29 in good health.

The chain joins TRBV28 to TRBJ2-7, with 10 nucleotides matching TRBD2. V was pared by 5 bases and J by 0 bases, with 4 bases of the junction left unmatched. This CDR3 has 15 amino acids. Germline-derived CDR1 and CDR2 are MDHEN and SYDVKM. The CDR3 here is CASSGASGGSYEQYF. The DNA of the CDR3 is TGTGCCAGCAGTGGTGCTAGCGGGGGCTCCTACGAGCAGTACTTC.

This clonotype was found many times. The V and J genes are TRBV3-1 and TRBJ1-2; 9 nucleotides line up with TRBD1. CDR1 is LGHDT, CDR2 YNNKEL, per germline (reference sequence). The V and J ends lost 1 base and 10 bases, in that order; junction bases with no gene match: 7. The CDR3 is 14 residues long. The CDR3 DNA is TGTGCCAGCAGCCAAGCTCCGGGACAGGGAACCTACACCTTC. Protein: CASSQAPGQGTYTF.

This rearrangement joins TRBV9 to TRBJ2-1; tentative D call: TRBD1 (6 bases). V was trimmed by 0 bases and J by 6 bases, leaving 13 bases between them. This CDR3 region has 15 residues. The germline gives CDR1 SGDLS, CDR2 YYNGEE. CDR3 coding DNA: TGTGCCAGCAGCGTAGCTGAACAGGGACCCAATGAGCAGTTCTTC. Its translation is CASSVAEQGPNEQFF.

The V gene is TRBV20-1, the J gene TRBJ2-3, with 7 nucleotides matching TRBD2. Trimming took 2 bases from V and 7 from J; bases not matched to a gene: 6. The CDR3 loop spans 13 amino acids. Germline V gives CDR1 DFQATT, CDR2 SNEGSKA (reference sequence). CDR3 coding DNA: TGCAGTGCTAGATCGGCTAGCGGACATACGCAGTATTTT. Translation: CSARSASGHTQYF.

This chain connects TRBV5-6 to TRBJ2-5; 7 bases align to TRBD1. The DNA end lines up better with TRBJ2-7; the J call may be wrong. CDR3 length: 15 residues. CDR1 is SGHDT, CDR2 YYEEEE, per germline. CDR3 sequence reads: CASSFKRQGRHEQYF. The CDR3, as DNA: TGTGCCAGCAGCTTTAAACGACAGGGTAGGCACGAGCAGTACTTC.

The gene calls are TRBV10-3 and TRBJ2-4; D gene uncertain. This CDR3 has 16 residues. In germline, CDR1 is ENHRY, CDR2 SYGVKD. The V and J ends lost 6 bases and 2 bases respectively, with 17 bases between them. CDR3 in DNA: TGTGCCATCAGCAACGATAACTCCCTACCCAAAAACATTCAGTACTTC. Protein sequence: CAISNDNSLPKNIQYF.

In this sample, this clonotype turned up once. The germline gene is not matched at one end of the junction; a read error may be the cause. The chain combines TRBV2 with TRBJ1-2, with TRBD1 as a possible D gene (6 bases). Per germline, CDR1 SNHLY and CDR2 FYNNEI. CDR3 length: 13 residues. DNA for the CDR3: TGTGCCGGCAGGGGTGAGGGTGACTATGGCTACACCTTC. This codes for CAGRGEGDYGYTF.

The chain carries TRBV6-6 and TRBJ1-1, with TRBD1 identical over 9 bases. CDR1 is MNHNY, CDR2 SVGAGI, per germline (reference sequence). Trimming took 7 bases from V and 4 from J; bases not matched to a gene: 7. This CDR3 contains 14 residues. In DNA, the CDR3 is TGTGCCAGCATTATACAGGGGGCCGGCACTGAAGCTTTCTTT. Translation: CASIIQGAGTEAFF.